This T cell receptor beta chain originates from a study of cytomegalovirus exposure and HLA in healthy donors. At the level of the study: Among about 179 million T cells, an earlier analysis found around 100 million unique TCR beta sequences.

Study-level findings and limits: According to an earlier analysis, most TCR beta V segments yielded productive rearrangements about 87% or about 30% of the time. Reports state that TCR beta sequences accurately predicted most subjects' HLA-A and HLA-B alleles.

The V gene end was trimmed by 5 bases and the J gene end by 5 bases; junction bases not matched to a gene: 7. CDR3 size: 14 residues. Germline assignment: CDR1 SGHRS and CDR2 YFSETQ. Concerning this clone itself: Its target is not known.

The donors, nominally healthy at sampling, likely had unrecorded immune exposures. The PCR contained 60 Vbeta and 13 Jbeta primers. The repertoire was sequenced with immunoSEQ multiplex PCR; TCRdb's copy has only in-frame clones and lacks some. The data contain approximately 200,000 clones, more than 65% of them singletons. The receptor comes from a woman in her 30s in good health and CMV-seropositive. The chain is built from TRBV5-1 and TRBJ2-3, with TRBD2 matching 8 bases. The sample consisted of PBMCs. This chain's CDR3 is CASSEAGVVDTQYF. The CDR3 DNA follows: TGCGCCAGCAGTGAAGCGGGAGTCGTAGATACGCAGTATTTT.